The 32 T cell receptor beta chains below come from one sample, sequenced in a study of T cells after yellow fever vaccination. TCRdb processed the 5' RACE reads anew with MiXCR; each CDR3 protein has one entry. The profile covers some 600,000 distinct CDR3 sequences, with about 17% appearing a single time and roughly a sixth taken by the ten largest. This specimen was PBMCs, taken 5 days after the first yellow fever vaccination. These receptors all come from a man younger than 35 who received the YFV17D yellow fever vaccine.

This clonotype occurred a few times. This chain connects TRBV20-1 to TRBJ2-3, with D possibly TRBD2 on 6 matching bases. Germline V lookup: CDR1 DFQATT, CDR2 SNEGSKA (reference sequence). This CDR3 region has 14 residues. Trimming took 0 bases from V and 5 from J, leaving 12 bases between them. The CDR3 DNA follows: TGCAGTGCTAGAGAGGGGGGTAGCGGAGATACGCAGTATTTT. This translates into CSAREGGSGDTQYF.

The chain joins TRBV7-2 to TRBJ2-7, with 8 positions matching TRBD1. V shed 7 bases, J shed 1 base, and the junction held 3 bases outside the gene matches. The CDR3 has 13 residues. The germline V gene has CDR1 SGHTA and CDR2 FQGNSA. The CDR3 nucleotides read TGTGCCAGCACCAGGACAGGGTCCTACGAGCAGTACTTC. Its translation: CASTRTGSYEQYF. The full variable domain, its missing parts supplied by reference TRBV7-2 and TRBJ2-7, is GAGVSQSPSNKVTEKGKDVELRCDPISGHTALYWYRQSLGQGLEFLIYFQGNSAPDKSGLPSDRFSAERTGGSVSTLTIQRTQQEDSAVYLCASTRTGSYEQYFGPGTRLTVT.

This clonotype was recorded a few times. The DNA of the CDR3 is TGTGCCACCAGTGATTTTTACCAAGAGACCCAGTACTTC. Protein: CATSDFYQETQYF. The chain combines TRBV24-1 with TRBJ2-5; D uncertain. The germline V gene encodes CDR1 KGHDR and CDR2 SFDVKD. The CDR3 spans 13 residues. V gave up 1 base and J gave up 0 bases, with 2 bases separating them.

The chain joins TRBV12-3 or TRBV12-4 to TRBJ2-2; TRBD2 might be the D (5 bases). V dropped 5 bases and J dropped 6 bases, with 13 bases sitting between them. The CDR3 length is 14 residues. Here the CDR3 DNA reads TGTGCCAGCAGTCCGCGGCGGGTGGCCGGGGAGCTGTTTTTT. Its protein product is CASSPRRVAGELFF.

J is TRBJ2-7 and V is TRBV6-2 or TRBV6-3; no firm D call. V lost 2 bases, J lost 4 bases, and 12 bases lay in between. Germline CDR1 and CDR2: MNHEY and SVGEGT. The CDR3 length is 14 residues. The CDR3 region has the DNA TGTGCCAGCAGTTACGGGATCTATGAATACGAGCAGTACGTC. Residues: CASSYGIYEYEQYV.

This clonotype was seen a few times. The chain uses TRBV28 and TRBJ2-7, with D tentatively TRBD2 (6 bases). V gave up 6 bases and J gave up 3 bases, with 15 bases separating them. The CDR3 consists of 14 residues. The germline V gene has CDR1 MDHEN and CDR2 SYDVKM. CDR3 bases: TGTGCCAGCAGCCTGACGGGAGACTTCTACGAGCAGTACGTC. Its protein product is CASSLTGDFYEQYV.

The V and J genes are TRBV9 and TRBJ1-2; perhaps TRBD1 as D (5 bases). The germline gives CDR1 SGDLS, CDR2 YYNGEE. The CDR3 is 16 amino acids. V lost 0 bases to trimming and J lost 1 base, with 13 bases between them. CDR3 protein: CASSVGRGPYNYGYTF. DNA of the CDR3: TGTGCCAGCAGCGTAGGAAGGGGCCCCTATAACTATGGCTACACCTTC.

CDR3 sequence reads: CASSLGFDRYEQYF. DNA for the CDR3: TGTGCCAGCAGCTTAGGGTTTGACAGGTACGAGCAGTACTTC. This chain uses TRBV7-2 with TRBJ2-7; tentative D call: TRBD1 (6 bases). Germline V gene sequence: CDR1 SGHTA, CDR2 FQGNSA. This CDR3 region has 14 residues. V lost 1 base, J lost 4 bases, and 11 bases lay in between.

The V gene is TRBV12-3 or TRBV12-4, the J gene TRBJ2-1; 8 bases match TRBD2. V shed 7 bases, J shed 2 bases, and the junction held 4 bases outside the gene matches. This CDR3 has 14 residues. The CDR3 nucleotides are TGTGCCAGCAAGGCGGGGGGCCCCTACAATGAGCAGTTCTTC. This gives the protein CASKAGGPYNEQFF.

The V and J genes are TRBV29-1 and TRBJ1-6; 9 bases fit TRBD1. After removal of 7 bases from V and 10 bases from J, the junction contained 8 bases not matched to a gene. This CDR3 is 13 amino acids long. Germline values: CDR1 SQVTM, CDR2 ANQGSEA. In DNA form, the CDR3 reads TGCAGCGCTAAACAGGGGGCCGACTCACCCCTCCACTTT. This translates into CSAKQGADSPLHF.

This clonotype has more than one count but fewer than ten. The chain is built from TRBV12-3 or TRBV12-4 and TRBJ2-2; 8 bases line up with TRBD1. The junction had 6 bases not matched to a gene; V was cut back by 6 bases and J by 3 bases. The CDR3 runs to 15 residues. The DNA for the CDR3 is TGTGCCAGCAGCCCTCCGACAGGGGACACCGGGGAGCTGTTTTTT. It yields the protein CASSPPTGDTGELFF.

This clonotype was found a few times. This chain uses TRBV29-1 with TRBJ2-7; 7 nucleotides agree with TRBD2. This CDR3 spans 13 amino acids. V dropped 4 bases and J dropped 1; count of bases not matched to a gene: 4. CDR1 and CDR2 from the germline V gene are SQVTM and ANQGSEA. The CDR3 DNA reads TGCAGCGTTGGGCGGGGGATATCCTACGAGCAGTACTTC. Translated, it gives CSVGRGISYEQYF.

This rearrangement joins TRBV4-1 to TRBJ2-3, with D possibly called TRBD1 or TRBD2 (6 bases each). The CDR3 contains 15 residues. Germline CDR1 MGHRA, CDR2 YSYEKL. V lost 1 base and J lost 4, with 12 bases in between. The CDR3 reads CASSQVAGEADTQYF. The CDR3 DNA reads TGCGCCAGCAGCCAAGTGGCAGGGGAGGCAGATACGCAGTATTTT.

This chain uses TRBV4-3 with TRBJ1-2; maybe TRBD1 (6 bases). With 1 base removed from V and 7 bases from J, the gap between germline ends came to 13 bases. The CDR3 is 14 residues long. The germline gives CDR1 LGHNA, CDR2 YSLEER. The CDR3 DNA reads TGCGCCAGCAGCCAAGTCGGGGGCTTTGGTGGCTACACCTTC. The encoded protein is CASSQVGGFGGYTF.

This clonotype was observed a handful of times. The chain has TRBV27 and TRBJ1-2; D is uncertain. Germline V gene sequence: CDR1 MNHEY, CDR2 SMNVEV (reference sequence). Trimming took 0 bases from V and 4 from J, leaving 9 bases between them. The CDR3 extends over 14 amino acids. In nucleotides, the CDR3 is TGTGCCAGCAGTTTATCGGGCGTAGGCTATGGCTACACCTTC. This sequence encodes CASSLSGVGYGYTF.

The CDR3 DNA is TGTGCCATCAGGGCTAGCGGGGGGGTGTCCTACGAGCAGTACGTC. Residues: CAIRASGGVSYEQYV. This chain joins TRBV10-3 and TRBJ2-7; TRBD2 matches at 12 bases. After removal of 6 bases from V and 1 base from J, the junction contained 4 bases not matched to a gene. The CDR3 sequence is 15 residues long. Germline V CDR1 and CDR2: ENHRY, SYGVKD.

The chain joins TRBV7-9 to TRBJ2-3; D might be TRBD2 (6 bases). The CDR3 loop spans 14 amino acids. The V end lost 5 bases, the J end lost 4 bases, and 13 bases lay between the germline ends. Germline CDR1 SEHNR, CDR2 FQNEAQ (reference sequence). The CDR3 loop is CASSPSLAPDTQYF. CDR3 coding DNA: TGTGCCAGCAGCCCCAGCCTAGCGCCAGATACGCAGTATTTT.

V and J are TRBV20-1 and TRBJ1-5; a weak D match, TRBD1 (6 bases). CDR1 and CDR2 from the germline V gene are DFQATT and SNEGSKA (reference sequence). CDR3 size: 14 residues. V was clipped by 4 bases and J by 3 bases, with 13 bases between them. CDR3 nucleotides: TGCAGTGCTACAGGGGTTCCGAACAATCAGCCCCAGCATTTT. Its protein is CSATGVPNNQPQHF.

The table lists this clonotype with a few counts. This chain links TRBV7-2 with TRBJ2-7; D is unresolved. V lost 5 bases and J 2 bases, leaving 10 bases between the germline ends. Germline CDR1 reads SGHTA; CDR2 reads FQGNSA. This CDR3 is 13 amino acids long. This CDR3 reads CASSINQAYEQYF. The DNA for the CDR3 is TGTGCCAGCAGCATTAACCAAGCCTACGAGCAGTACTTC.

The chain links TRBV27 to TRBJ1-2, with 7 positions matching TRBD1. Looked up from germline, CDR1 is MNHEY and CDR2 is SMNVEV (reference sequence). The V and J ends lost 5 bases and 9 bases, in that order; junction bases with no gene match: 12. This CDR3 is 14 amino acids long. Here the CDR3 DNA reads TGTGCCAGCAGTCCCGGACAGGCCCTTGTTAGCTACACCTTC. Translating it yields CASSPGQALVSYTF.

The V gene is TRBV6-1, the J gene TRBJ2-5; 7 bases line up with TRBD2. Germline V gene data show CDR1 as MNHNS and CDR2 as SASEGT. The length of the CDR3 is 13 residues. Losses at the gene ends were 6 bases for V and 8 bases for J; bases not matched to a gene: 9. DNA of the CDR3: TGTGCCAGCAGCGGCGGTCAGCGGGGAACCCAGTACTTC. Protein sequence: CASSGGQRGTQYF.

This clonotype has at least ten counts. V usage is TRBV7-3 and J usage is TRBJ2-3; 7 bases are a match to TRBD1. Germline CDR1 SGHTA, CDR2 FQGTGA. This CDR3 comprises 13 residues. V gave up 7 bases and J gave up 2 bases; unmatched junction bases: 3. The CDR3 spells CASKGQNTDTQYF. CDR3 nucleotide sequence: TGTGCCAGCAAGGGACAGAACACAGATACGCAGTATTTT.

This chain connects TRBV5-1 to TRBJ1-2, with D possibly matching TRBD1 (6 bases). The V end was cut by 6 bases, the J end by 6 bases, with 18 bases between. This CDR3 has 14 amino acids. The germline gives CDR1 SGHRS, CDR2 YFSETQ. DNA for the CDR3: TGCGCCAGCACAAACCCCACAGGGAATGATGGCTACACCTTC. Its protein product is CASTNPTGNDGYTF.

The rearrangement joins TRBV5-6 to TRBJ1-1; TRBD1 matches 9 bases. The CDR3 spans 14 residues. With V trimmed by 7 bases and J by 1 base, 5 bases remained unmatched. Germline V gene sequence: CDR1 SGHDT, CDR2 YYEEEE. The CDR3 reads CASQWGQGNTEAFF. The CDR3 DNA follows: TGTGCCAGCCAATGGGGACAGGGGAACACTGAAGCTTTCTTT. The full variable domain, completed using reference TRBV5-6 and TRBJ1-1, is DAGVTQSPTHLIKTRGQQVTLRCSPKSGHDTVSWYQQALGQGPQFIFQYYEEEERQRGNFPDRFSGHQFPNYSSELNVNALLLGDSALYLCASQWGQGNTEAFFGQGTRLTVV.

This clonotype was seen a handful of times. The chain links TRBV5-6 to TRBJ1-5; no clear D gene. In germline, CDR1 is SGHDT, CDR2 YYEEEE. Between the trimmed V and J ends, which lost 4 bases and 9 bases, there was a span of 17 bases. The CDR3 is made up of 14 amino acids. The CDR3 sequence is CASSVGLLAGPQHF. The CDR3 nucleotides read TGTGCCAGCAGCGTCGGTCTTCTGGCGGGGCCCCAGCATTTT.

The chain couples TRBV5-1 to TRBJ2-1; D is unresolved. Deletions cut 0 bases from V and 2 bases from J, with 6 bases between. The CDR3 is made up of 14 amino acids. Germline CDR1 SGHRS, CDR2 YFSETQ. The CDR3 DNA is TGCGCCAGCAGCTTGGAGTATACCTACAATGAGCAGTTCTTC. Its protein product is CASSLEYTYNEQFF. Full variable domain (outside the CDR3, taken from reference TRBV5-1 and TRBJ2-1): KAGVTQTPRYLIKTRGQQVTLSCSPISGHRSVSWYQQTPGQGLQFLFEYFSETQRNKGNFPGRFSGRQFSNSRSEMNVSTLELGDSALYLCASSLEYTYNEQFFGPGTRLTVL.

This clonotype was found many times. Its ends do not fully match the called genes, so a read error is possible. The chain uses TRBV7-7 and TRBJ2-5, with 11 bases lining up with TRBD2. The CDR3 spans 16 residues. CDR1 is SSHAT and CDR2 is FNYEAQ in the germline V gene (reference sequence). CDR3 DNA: TGTGCTAGCAGCTTAGGAGCTAGCGGGGGGAAAGAGACCCAGTACTTC. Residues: CASSLGASGGKETQYF.

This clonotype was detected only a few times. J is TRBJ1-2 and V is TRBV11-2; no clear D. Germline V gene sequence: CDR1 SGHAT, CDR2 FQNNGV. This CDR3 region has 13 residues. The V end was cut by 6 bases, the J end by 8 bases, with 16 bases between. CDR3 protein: CASRSGSGVGYTF. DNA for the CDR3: TGTGCCAGCAGGTCCGGGTCCGGGGTGGGCTACACCTTC. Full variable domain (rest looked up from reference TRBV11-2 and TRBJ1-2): EAGVAQSPRYKIIEKRQSVAFWCNPISGHATLYWYQQILGQGPKLLIQFQNNGVVDDSQLPKDRFSAERLKGVDSTLKIQPAKLEDSAVYLCASRSGSGVGYTFGSGTRLTVV.

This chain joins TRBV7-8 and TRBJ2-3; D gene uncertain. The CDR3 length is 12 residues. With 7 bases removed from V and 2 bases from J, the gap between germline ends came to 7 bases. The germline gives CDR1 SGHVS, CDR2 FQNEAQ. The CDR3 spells CASITNTDTQYF. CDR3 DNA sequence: TGTGCCAGCATCACTAACACAGATACGCAGTATTTT. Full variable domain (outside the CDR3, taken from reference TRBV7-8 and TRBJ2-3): GAGVSQSPRYKVAKRGQDVALRCDPISGHVSLFWYQQALGQGPEFLTYFQNEAQLDKSGLPSDRFFAERPEGSVSTLKIQRTQQEDSAVYLCASITNTDTQYFGPGTRLTVL.

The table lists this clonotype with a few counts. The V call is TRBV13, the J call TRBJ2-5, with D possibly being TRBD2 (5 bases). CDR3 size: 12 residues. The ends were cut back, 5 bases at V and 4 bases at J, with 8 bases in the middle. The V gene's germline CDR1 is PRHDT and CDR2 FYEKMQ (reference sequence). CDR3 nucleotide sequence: TGTGCCAGCAGCAGCCGGGGAGAGACCCAGTACTTC. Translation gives CASSSRGETQYF.

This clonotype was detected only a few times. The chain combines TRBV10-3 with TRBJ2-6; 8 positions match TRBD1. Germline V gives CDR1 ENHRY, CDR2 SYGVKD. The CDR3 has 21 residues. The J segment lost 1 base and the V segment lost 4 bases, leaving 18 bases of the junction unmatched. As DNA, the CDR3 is TGTGCCATCAGTGTTCTGGGGTTCCCGCCGGGACAGGATTCTGGGGCCAACGTCCTGACTTTC. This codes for CAISVLGFPPGQDSGANVLTF.

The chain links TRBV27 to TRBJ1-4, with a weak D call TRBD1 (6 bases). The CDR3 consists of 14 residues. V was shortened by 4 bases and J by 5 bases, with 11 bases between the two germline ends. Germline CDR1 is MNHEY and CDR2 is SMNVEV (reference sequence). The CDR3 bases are TGTGCCAGCAGTTCCCACGGACAGAATGAAAAACTGTTTTTT. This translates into CASSSHGQNEKLFF.